A single sample is the source of the 19 T cell receptor beta chains below, sequenced in a study of OX40 agonist ivuxolimab in advanced cancers. Assay: immunoSEQ multiplex PCR; the TCRdb copy retains only in-frame clones and omits some. The profile shows tens of thousands of clones, 89% of them singletons. The material was CD4+ or CD8+ T cells sorted from blood, obtained in a trial of the OX40 agonist ivuxolimab. The source is an adult with an advanced solid tumor such as melanoma, head and neck, liver or kidney cancer.

The chain combines TRBV27 with TRBJ1-1; the D is unclear. The CDR3 sequence is 14 residues long. The germline V gene has CDR1 MNHEY and CDR2 SMNVEV (reference sequence). Trimming pared 2 bases from V and 5 bases from J, leaving 12 bases between. CDR3: CASSLISRRTEAFF. In DNA form, the CDR3 reads TGTGCCAGCAGTTTAATTTCGAGGAGGACTGAAGCTTTCTTT.

This rearrangement joins TRBV7-9 to TRBJ2-5; TRBD2 aligns across 9 bases. Losses at the gene ends were 0 bases for V and 1 base for J; bases not matched to a gene: 12. Per germline, CDR1 SEHNR and CDR2 FQNEAQ (reference sequence). This CDR3 is built from 19 residues. Written as DNA, the CDR3 is TGTGCCAGCAGCTTAGCGGAGTTCGGGCGGGGGGGGACCCAAGAGACCCAGTACTTC. It specifies CASSLAEFGRGGTQETQYF.

The V call is TRBV6-6, the J call TRBJ1-5; 9 bases map to TRBD1. Germline CDR1 is MNHNY and CDR2 is SVGAGI (reference sequence). The CDR3 runs 16 residues. Germline trimming cut 6 bases from V and 6 bases from J; bases unmatched to any gene: 12. The CDR3 nucleotides are TGTGCCAGCAGCTCGCCAAACAGGGGGCAGGGTCAGCCCCAGCATTTT. This sequence encodes CASSSPNRGQGQPQHF.

V usage is TRBV2 and J usage is TRBJ2-1, with 10 bases that match TRBD1. The CDR3 contains 13 residues. Germline CDR1 SNHLY, CDR2 FYNNEI. Losses at the gene ends were 7 bases for V and 9 bases for J; bases not matched to a gene: 6. The DNA for the CDR3 is TGTGCCAGCACTCGACAGGGGGCAGGTGAGCAGTTCTTC. Residues: CASTRQGAGEQFF.

The rearrangement uses TRBV19 and TRBJ2-1; 7 bases are shared with TRBD2. The CDR3 is 16 amino acids. Germline V gene data show CDR1 as LNHDA and CDR2 as SQIVND (reference sequence). The trim removed 4 bases at V and 3 bases at J, leaving 9 bases unmatched. Written as DNA, the CDR3 is TGTGCCAGTAGTAGAGGCAGCGGGAACCTCTACAATGAGCAGTTCTTC. This codes for CASSRGSGNLYNEQFF.

V and J are TRBV29-1 and TRBJ1-2; the match to TRBD1 covers 9 bases. V shed 6 bases and J 7 bases; nucleotides not matched to a gene: 12. The CDR3 extends over 14 amino acids. Per the germline V gene, CDR1 is SQVTM and CDR2 is ANQGSEA. CDR3 region: CSVDLDRGGSGYTF. The CDR3 DNA reads as TGCAGCGTAGACCTGGACAGGGGCGGTAGTGGCTACACCTTC.

The chain is built from TRBV30 and TRBJ2-2; 10 positions agree with TRBD1. The CDR3 spans 15 residues. With 1 base clipped from V and 3 bases from J, the junction kept 2 bases outside the gene matches. Germline V gives CDR1 GTSNPN, CDR2 SVGIG (reference sequence). CDR3 region: CAWSGTGGHTGELFF. The CDR3, as DNA: TGTGCCTGGAGTGGGACAGGGGGTCACACCGGGGAGCTGTTTTTT.

J is TRBJ2-7 and V is TRBV27; possible D gene TRBD2, 6 bases. Germline loops: CDR1 MNHEY, CDR2 SMNVEV (reference sequence). This CDR3 is built from 13 residues. The ends were cut back, 6 bases at V and 6 bases at J, with 15 bases in the middle. CDR3 in DNA: TGTGCCAGCAGCCTTATGGCGGGGCTCGAGCAGTACTTC. Translated, it gives CASSLMAGLEQYF.

In this sample, this clone turned up once. This chain connects TRBV28 to TRBJ2-1; TRBD1 agrees at 11 bases. CDR1 and CDR2 from the germline V gene are MDHEN and SYDVKM. V was pared by 5 bases and J by 7 bases, with 7 bases of the junction left unmatched. This CDR3 is 15 amino acids long. The chain's CDR3 is CASSPGQGAGNEQFF. CDR3 sequence (DNA): TGTGCCAGCAGTCCCGGACAGGGGGCAGGGAATGAGCAGTTCTTC.

In this sample, this clone turned up once. V usage is TRBV19 and J usage is TRBJ1-2, with no clear D. The V and J ends lost 1 base and 3 bases respectively, with 15 bases between them. The CDR3 contains 16 residues. The germline gives CDR1 LNHDA, CDR2 SQIVND (reference sequence). The CDR3 reads CASSIVPDGWDYGYTF. The CDR3, as DNA: TGTGCCAGTAGTATAGTCCCAGACGGCTGGGACTATGGCTACACCTTC.

The chain links TRBV19 to TRBJ2-1, with TRBD1 matching over 8 bases. This CDR3 has 13 residues. Trimming removed 5 bases from V and 8 bases from J; junction bases left unmatched: 5. The V gene's germline CDR1 is LNHDA and CDR2 SQIVND (reference sequence). The CDR3 bases are TGTGCCAGTAGTGAGTGGACAGGGTATGAGCAGTTCTTC. Translated: CASSEWTGYEQFF.

The CDR3 nucleotides read TGTGCCAGCAGTGACCCCCGGTTCGCGTACGAGCAGTACTTC. This gives the protein CASSDPRFAYEQYF. The gene calls are TRBV2 and TRBJ2-7; D gene unclear. This CDR3 spans 14 amino acids. Trimming left V 3 bases short and J 4 bases short, with 13 bases between. Germline V CDR1 and CDR2: SNHLY, FYNNEI.

Only one count was recorded for this clone. V gene TRBV19 combines with J gene TRBJ1-2; 11 bases match TRBD1. V gave up 5 bases and J gave up 8 bases; unmatched junction bases: 10. This CDR3 is 15 amino acids long. Germline-derived CDR1 and CDR2 are LNHDA and SQIVND (reference sequence). CDR3 residues: CASSFQGQGARGYTF. The CDR3 nucleotides read TGTGCCAGTAGTTTCCAAGGACAGGGGGCCAGGGGCTACACCTTC.

The V call is TRBV18, the J call TRBJ1-1, with 8 bases identical to TRBD1. V gave up 4 bases and J gave up 0 bases; unmatched junction bases: 7. The CDR3 extends over 16 amino acids. Germline CDR1 KGHSH, CDR2 LQKENI. For the CDR3, the DNA is TGTGCCAGCTCACTTACTACGGGACAGGTGAACACTGAAGCTTTCTTT. Translating gives CASSLTTGQVNTEAFF.

The J gene is TRBJ1-5, the V gene TRBV7-3; D perhaps matches TRBD1 (5 bases). Germline loops: CDR1 SGHTA, CDR2 FQGTGA. This CDR3 comprises 14 residues. Between the trimmed V and J ends, which lost 1 base and 10 bases, there was a span of 14 bases. This CDR3 is CASSLMGESVPQHF. CDR3 nucleotides: TGTGCCAGCAGCTTAATGGGGGAATCAGTACCCCAGCATTTT. Full variable domain (remainder filled in from reference TRBV7-3 and TRBJ1-5): GAGVSQTPSNKVTEKGKYVELRCDPISGHTALYWYRQSLGQGPEFLIYFQGTGAADDSGLPNDRFFAVRPEGSVSTLKIQRTERGDSAVYLCASSLMGESVPQHFGDGTRLSIL.

The J gene is TRBJ1-2, the V gene TRBV5-1; D is uncertain. The length of the CDR3 is 13 residues. V lost 4 bases and J lost 6, with 13 bases in between. Looked up from germline, CDR1 is SGHRS and CDR2 is YFSETQ. CDR3 nucleotide sequence: TGCGCCAGCAGCCCAGGACCCAGCCATGGCTACACCTTC. It is translated as CASSPGPSHGYTF.

The chain employs TRBV6-1 and TRBJ1-2; 9 bases fit TRBD1. CDR3 size: 17 residues. The germline V gene has CDR1 MNHNS and CDR2 SASEGT. V lost 4 bases, J lost 4 bases, and 13 bases stayed unmatched. The chain's CDR3 is CASSGRQGGTLGYGYTF. The DNA for the CDR3 is TGTGCCAGCAGTGGACGACAGGGGGGAACTCTAGGCTATGGCTACACCTTC.

The rearrangement links TRBV6-6 to TRBJ2-7; the match to TRBD1 covers 9 bases. Looked up from germline, CDR1 is MNHNY and CDR2 is SVGAGI (reference sequence). This CDR3 spans 15 amino acids. J gave up 4 bases and V 0 bases, and 4 bases lay outside the gene matches. CDR3 sequence reads: CASSYSGQGTYEQYF. The CDR3 region has the DNA TGTGCCAGCAGTTACTCTGGACAGGGGACTTACGAGCAGTACTTC.

V and J are TRBV6-1 and TRBJ2-1; the match to TRBD2 covers 10 bases. The CDR3 contains 19 residues. The V gene end was trimmed by 4 bases and the J gene end by 1 base; junction bases not matched to a gene: 13. Germline assignment: CDR1 MNHNS and CDR2 SASEGT. Written as DNA, the CDR3 is TGTGCCAGCAGTGTCGTCGCTAGCGGGAGTTTCGGGTCCTACAATGAGCAGTTCTTC. Its protein product is CASSVVASGSFGSYNEQFF.